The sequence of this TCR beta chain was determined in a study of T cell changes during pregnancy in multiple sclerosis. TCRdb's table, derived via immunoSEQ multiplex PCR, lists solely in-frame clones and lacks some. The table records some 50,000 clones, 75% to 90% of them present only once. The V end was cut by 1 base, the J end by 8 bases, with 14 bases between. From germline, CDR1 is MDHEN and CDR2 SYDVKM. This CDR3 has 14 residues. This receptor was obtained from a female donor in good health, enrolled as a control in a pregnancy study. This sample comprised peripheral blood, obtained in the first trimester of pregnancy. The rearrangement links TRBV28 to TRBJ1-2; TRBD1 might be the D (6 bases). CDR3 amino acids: CASSLFQGSDGYTF. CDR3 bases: TGTGCCAGCAGTTTATTCCAGGGGTCAGACGGCTACACCTTC.